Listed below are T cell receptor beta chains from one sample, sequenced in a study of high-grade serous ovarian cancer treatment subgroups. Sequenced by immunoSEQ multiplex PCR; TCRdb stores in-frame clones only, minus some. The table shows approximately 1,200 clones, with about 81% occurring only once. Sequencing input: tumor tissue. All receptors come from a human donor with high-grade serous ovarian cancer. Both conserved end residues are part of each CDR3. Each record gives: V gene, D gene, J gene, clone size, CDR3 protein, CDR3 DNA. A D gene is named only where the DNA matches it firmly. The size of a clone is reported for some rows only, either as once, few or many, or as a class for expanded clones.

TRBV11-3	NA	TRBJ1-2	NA	CASIGCRGHRTYGYTF	TGTGCCAGCATAGGGTGCAGGGGTCATAGGACCTATGGCTACACCTTC
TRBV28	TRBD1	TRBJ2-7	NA	CASSLQGVPLLEQYF	TGTGCCAGCAGTCTACAGGGGGTGCCCCTACTCGAGCAGTACTTC
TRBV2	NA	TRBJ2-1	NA	CASSDGAVAPGLQFF	TGTGCCAGCAGTGATGGGGCGGTGGCTCCGGGATTACAGTTCTTC
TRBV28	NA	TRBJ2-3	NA	CASSLDWAHGPDTQYF	TGTGCCAGCAGTTTAGACTGGGCCCATGGGCCAGATACGCAGTATTTT
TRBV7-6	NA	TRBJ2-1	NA	CASSGWGGIDEQFF	TGTGCCAGCTCCGGCTGGGGGGGCATCGATGAGCAGTTCTTC
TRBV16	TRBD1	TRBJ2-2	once	CASSQSIGQGNTGELFF	TGTGCCAGCAGCCAATCGATAGGACAGGGGAACACCGGGGAGCTGTTTTTT
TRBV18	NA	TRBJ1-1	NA	CASSRSVGNTEAFF	TGTGCCAGCTCACGGTCCGTAGGGAACACTGAAGCTTTCTTT
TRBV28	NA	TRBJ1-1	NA	CASSPPGRPNTEAFF	TGTGCCAGCAGTCCCCCGGGACGGCCGAACACTGAAGCTTTCTTT
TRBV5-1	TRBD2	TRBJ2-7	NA	CASRLSGGAGEQYF	TGCGCCAGCAGGCTTAGCGGGGGGGCCGGGGAGCAGTACTTC
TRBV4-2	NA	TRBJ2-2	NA	CASSFWTGELFF	TGTGCCAGCAGCTTCTGGACCGGGGAGCTGTTTTTT
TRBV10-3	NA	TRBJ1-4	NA	CAISETKDKEKLFF	TGTGCCATCAGTGAGACGAAGGACAAAGAAAAACTGTTTTTT
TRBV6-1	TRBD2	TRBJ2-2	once	CASRPSGSNGGELFF	TGTGCCAGCAGGCCGAGCGGGAGCAACGGCGGGGAGCTGTTTTTT
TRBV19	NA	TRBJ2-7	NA	CASSPRQDSEIYEQYF	TGTGCCAGTAGTCCCCGACAGGATTCAGAGATCTACGAGCAGTACTTC
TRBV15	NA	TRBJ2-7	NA	CATSRDRASSYEQYF	TGTGCCACCAGCAGAGATCGGGCTAGCTCCTACGAGCAGTACTTC
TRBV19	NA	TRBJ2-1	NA	CASSIGTGDPGGNEQFF	TGTGCCAGTAGTATAGGTACCGGGGACCCAGGGGGGAATGAGCAGTTCTTC
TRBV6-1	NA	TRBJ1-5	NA	CASSGDLGQPQHF	TGTGCCAGCAGTGGGGACTTAGGACAGCCCCAGCATTTT
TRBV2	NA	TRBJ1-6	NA	CASSRRQPKNNSPLHF	TGTGCCAGCAGTCGTCGACAGCCTAAAAATAATTCACCCCTCCACTTT
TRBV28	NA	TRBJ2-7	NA	CAAVPDSEQYF	TGTGCCGCGGTCCCGGACAGCGAGCAGTACTTC
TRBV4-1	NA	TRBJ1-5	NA	CASSQVPGFDSNQPQHF	TGCGCCAGCAGCCAAGTTCCAGGATTCGATAGCAATCAGCCCCAGCATTTT
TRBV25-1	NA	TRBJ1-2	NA	CASRAEGAEGYTF	TGTGCCAGCCGAGCGGAAGGGGCGGAAGGCTACACCTTC
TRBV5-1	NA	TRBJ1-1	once	CASGRDFRNTEAFF	TGCGCCAGCGGTAGGGACTTCCGGAACACTGAAGCTTTCTTT
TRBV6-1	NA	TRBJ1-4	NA	CASSAKGANEKLFF	TGTGCCAGCAGTGCAAAGGGGGCTAATGAAAAACTGTTTTTT
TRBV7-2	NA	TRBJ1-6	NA	CASSLDGQGSPLHF	TGTGCCAGCAGCTTGGACGGGCAGGGGTCACCCCTCCACTTT
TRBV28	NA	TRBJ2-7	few	CASSPPGRPPIEQYF	TGTGCCAGCAGTCCCCCGGGACGGCCCCCAATAGAGCAGTACTTC
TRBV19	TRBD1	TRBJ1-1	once	CASRKQLGQALNTEAFF	TGTGCCAGTAGGAAACAACTGGGACAGGCGTTGAACACTGAAGCTTTCTTT
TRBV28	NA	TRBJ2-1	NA	CASSFPGHPGNEQFF	TGTGCCAGCAGTTTCCCCGGCCACCCTGGGAATGAGCAGTTCTTC
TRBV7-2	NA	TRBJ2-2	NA	CASSPPGKNTGELFF	TGTGCCAGCAGCCCCCCTGGGAAGAACACCGGGGAGCTGTTTTTT
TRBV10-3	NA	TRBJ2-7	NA	CAISGEGEQYF	TGTGCCATCAGTGGCGAGGGCGAGCAGTACTTC
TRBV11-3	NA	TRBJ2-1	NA	CASSLASPGSEQFF	TGTGCCAGCAGCTTAGCCTCCCCCGGGAGTGAGCAGTTCTTC
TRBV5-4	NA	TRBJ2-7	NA	CASSTTQGYEQYF	TGTGCCAGCAGCACTACCCAGGGCTACGAGCAGTACTTC
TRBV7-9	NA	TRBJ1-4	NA	CAIQEGSSTNEKLFF	TGTGCCATACAAGAGGGCTCTTCAACTAATGAAAAACTGTTTTTT
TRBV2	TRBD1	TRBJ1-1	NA	CASSIQGDTEAFF	TGTGCCAGCAGTATTCAGGGGGACACTGAAGCTTTCTTT
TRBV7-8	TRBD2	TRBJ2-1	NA	CASSLGPGLAQEQFF	TGTGCCAGCAGCTTAGGGCCGGGACTAGCACAAGAGCAGTTCTTC
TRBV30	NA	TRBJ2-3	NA	CAWGLVAVGDTQYF	TGTGCCTGGGGATTGGTGGCAGTCGGGGATACGCAGTATTTT
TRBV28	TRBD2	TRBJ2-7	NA	CASSIRAGGNYEQYF	TGTGCCAGCAGTATCAGAGCGGGGGGGAACTACGAGCAGTACTTC
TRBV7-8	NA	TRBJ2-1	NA	CASKMTAAYNEQFF	TGTGCCAGCAAAATGACAGCAGCCTACAATGAGCAGTTCTTC
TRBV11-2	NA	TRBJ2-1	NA	CASSLTRMGSYNEQFF	TGTGCCAGCAGCTTAACGCGGATGGGGAGCTACAATGAGCAGTTCTTC
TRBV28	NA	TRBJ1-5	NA	CASSPPGPLGSQPQHF	TGTGCCAGCAGTCCCCCGGGACCCCTGGGAAGTCAGCCCCAGCATTTT
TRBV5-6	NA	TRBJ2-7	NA	CASSFDASYEQYF	TGTGCCAGCAGCTTTGACGCCTCCTACGAGCAGTACTTC
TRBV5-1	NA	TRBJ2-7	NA	CASRAVSSYEQYF	TGCGCCAGCAGAGCGGTAAGCTCCTACGAGCAGTACTTC
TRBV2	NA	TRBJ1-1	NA	CASSRDTAGVAEAFF	TGTGCCAGCAGCCGGGACACGGCGGGAGTGGCTGAAGCTTTCTTT
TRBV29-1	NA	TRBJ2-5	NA	CSVPAGTQETQYF	TGCAGCGTTCCGGCGGGGACGCAAGAGACCCAGTACTTC
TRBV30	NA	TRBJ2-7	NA	CAWSAWDYEQYF	TGTGCCTGGAGCGCTTGGGACTACGAGCAGTACTTC
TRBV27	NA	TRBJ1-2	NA	CASSLLSGDGYTF	TGTGCCAGCAGTTTATTATCAGGGGATGGCTACACCTTC
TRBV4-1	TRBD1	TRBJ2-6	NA	CASSQAITGTGMANVLTF	TGCGCCAGCAGCCAGGCGATTACCGGGACAGGGATGGCCAACGTCCTGACTTTC
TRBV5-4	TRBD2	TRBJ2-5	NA	CASSRAGAKETQYF	TGTGCCAGCAGCCGGGCGGGAGCTAAAGAGACCCAGTACTTC
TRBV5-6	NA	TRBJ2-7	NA	CASSPRDSPYEQYF	TGTGCCAGCAGCCCAAGGGACTCTCCCTACGAGCAGTACTTC
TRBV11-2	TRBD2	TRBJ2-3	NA	CASSPGLAADTQYF	TGTGCCAGCAGCCCGGGACTAGCCGCAGATACGCAGTATTTT
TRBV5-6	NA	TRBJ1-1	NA	CASSLSMNTEAFF	TGTGCCAGCAGCTTGTCCATGAACACTGAAGCTTTCTTT
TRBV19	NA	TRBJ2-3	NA	CASRAGGDTQYF	TGTGCCAGTAGGGCGGGTGGGGATACGCAGTATTTT